The source of this T cell receptor (beta chain) is a study of cytomegalovirus exposure and HLA in healthy donors. The ends were cut back, 3 bases at V and 10 bases at J, with 13 bases in the middle. From germline, CDR1 is LNHDA and CDR2 SQIVND (reference sequence). The CDR3 extends over 14 amino acids. Study findings and constraints: Follow-up analysis later connected one missense variant in DCLRE1C with trimming of TCR beta V- and J-genes. V segments that were indistinguishable, TRBV6-2 and TRBV6-3 among them, were omitted from analysis.

Whereas donors were nominally healthy upon sampling, unrecorded immune exposures were probable. About this clone: Antigen specificity is unknown.

PCR amplification relied on 60 Vbeta primers (plus 13 Jbeta primers). TCRdb's copy holds only in-frame clones and misses some; the assay was immunoSEQ multiplex PCR. The table lists over 90,000 clones, 60% to 80% of them singletons. The chain carries TRBV19 and TRBJ1-6; D remains ambiguous. Sequencing input: PBMCs. The origin of this receptor is a woman between 55 and 75 years old in good health and CMV-seropositive. Here the CDR3 reads CASSIGDDSSPLHF. CDR3 in DNA: TGTGCCAGTAGTATCGGCGACGATAGCTCACCCCTCCACTTT.